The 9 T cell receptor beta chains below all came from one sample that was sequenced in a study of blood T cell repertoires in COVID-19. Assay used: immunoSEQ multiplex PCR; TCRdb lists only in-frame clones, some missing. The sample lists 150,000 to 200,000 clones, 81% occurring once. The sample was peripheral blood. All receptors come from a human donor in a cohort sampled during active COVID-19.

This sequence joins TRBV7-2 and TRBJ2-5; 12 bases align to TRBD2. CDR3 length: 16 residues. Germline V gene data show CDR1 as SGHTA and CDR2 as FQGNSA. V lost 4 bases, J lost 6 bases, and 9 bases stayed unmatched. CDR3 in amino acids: CASSSPSGGAEQTQYF. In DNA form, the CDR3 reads TGTGCCAGCAGCTCCCCTAGCGGGGGGGCCGAGCAGACCCAGTACTTC.

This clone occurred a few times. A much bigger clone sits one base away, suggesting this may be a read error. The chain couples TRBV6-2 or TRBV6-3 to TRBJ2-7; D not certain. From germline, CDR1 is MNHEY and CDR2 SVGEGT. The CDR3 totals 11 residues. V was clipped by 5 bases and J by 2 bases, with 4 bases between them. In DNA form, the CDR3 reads TGTGCCAGCAGTGAGACCTACGAGCAGTACTTC. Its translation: CASSETYEQYF.

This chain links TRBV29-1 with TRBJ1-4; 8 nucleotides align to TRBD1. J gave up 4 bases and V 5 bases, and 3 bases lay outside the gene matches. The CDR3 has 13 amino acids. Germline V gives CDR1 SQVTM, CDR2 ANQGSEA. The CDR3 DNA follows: TGCAGCGTTCCAGGGGGCCTTAATGAAAAACTGTTTTTT. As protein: CSVPGGLNEKLFF.

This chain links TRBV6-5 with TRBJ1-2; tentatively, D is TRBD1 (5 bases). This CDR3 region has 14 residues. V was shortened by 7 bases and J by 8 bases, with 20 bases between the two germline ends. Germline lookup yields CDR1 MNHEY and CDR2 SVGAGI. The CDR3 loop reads CASTSPAQRGGYTF. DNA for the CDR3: TGTGCCAGCACTTCCCCAGCCCAGCGGGGGGGCTACACCTTC.

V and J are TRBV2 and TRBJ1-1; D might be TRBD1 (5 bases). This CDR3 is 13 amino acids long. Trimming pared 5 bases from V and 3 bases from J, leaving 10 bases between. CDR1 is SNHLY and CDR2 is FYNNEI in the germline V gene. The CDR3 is CASSWGRDTEAFF. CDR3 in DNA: TGTGCCAGCAGTTGGGGCAGGGACACTGAAGCTTTCTTT. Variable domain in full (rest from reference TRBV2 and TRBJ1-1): EPEVTQTPSHQVTQMGQEVILRCVPISNHLYFYWYRQILGQKVEFLVSFYNNEISEKSEIFDDQFSVERPDGSNFTLKIRSTKLEDSAMYFCASSWGRDTEAFFGQGTRLTVV.

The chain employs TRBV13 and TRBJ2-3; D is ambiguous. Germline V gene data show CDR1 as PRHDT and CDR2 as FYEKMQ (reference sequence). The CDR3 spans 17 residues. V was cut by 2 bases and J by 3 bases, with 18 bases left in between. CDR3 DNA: TGTGCCAGCAGCTTATCGTCCACATCAGGCTGGACAGATACGCAGTATTTT. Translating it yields CASSLSSTSGWTDTQYF.

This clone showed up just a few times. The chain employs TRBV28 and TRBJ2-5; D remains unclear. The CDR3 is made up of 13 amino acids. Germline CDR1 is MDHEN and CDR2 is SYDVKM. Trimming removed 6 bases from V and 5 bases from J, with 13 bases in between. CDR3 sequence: CASRSTFRETQYF. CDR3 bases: TGTGCCAGCAGGTCGACATTCCGCGAGACCCAGTACTTC.

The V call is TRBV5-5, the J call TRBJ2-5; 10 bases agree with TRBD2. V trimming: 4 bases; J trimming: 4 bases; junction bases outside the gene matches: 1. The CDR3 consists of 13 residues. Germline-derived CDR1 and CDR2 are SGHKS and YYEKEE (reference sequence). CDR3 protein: CASSRLAGETQYF. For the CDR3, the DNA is TGTGCCAGCAGCCGACTAGCGGGAGAGACCCAGTACTTC. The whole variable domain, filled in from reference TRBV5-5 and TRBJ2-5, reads DAGVTQSPTHLIKTRGQQVTLRCSPISGHKSVSWYQQVLGQGPQFIFQYYEKEERGRGNFPDRFSARQFPNYSSELNVNALLLGDSALYLCASSRLAGETQYFGPGTRLLVL.

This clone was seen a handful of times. CDR3 sequence reads: CASSPVSYNEQFF. In DNA form, the CDR3 reads TGCGCCAGCAGTCCCGTTAGCTACAATGAGCAGTTCTTC. The chain links TRBV4-1 to TRBJ2-1; D gene unclear. This CDR3 is 13 amino acids long. With 6 bases removed from V and 3 bases from J, the gap between germline ends came to 9 bases. Germline CDR1 MGHRA, CDR2 YSYEKL.